Following are 22 T cell receptor beta chains from one sample sequenced in a study of PD-L1 blockade in urothelial cancer. Time point noted: peripheral blood 6 weeks after treatment start. TCRdb keeps only in-frame clones here, not all; method: immunoSEQ multiplex PCR. The profile shows 100,000 to 150,000 clones, around 88% of them singletons. Material: PBMCs, obtained around atezolizumab (anti-PD-L1) treatment. Source of these receptors: a man aged 50-60 years with urothelial cancer.

This rearrangement joins TRBV5-1 to TRBJ2-3; TRBD1 agrees at 8 bases. With 0 bases clipped from V and 2 bases from J, the junction kept 5 bases outside the gene matches. CDR1 is SGHRS, CDR2 YFSETQ, per germline. The CDR3 sequence is 16 residues long. This CDR3 is CASSLEGDRPTDTQYF. CDR3 coding DNA: TGCGCCAGCAGCTTGGAAGGGGACAGGCCCACAGATACGCAGTATTTT.

The chain recombines TRBV28 with TRBJ2-4; 10 positions agree with TRBD2. Germline V CDR1 and CDR2: MDHEN, SYDVKM. The CDR3 has 14 amino acids. The junction had 8 bases not matched to a gene; V was cut back by 7 bases and J by 8 bases. The CDR3 nucleotides read TGTGCCAGCAATCGACTAGCGGGTGGTGACATTCAGTACTTC. It encodes CASNRLAGGDIQYF.

The chain uses TRBV28 and TRBJ2-1, with D possibly matching TRBD1 (5 bases). The CDR3 extends over 16 amino acids. Germline loops: CDR1 MDHEN, CDR2 SYDVKM. V was clipped by 5 bases and J by 3 bases, with 17 bases between them. The CDR3 DNA follows: TGTGCCAGCAGTATCCCAGGGAATAGGTACTACAATGAGCAGTTCTTC. Protein sequence: CASSIPGNRYYNEQFF.

The chain joins TRBV9 to TRBJ2-3, with a tentative D call TRBD1 (6 bases). CDR3 size: 16 residues. V dropped 3 bases and J dropped 4 bases, with 18 bases sitting between them. CDR1 SGDLS and CDR2 YYNGEE come from the germline V gene. The CDR3 bases are TGTGCCAGCAGCGAGACACAGGGTTTGTTGGCAGATACGCAGTATTTT. Its translation is CASSETQGLLADTQYF. Full variable domain (remainder filled in from reference TRBV9 and TRBJ2-3): DSGVTQTPKHLITATGQRVTLRCSPRSGDLSVYWYQQSLDQGLQFLIQYYNGEERAKGNILERFSAQQFPDLHSELNLSSLELGDSALYFCASSETQGLLADTQYFGPGTRLTVL.

The genes are TRBV6-6 and TRBJ1-2; D perhaps matches TRBD1 (6 bases). Germline V gene data show CDR1 as MNHNY and CDR2 as SVGAGI (reference sequence). V lost 3 bases to trimming and J lost 6 bases, with 11 bases between them. CDR3 length: 13 residues. CDR3 bases: TGTGCCAGCAGTTATGAACAGGGCGATGGCTACACCTTC. This translates into CASSYEQGDGYTF.

J is TRBJ1-2 and V is TRBV5-5, with 9 bases fitting TRBD1. This CDR3 region has 13 residues. CDR1 SGHKS and CDR2 YYEKEE come from the germline V gene (reference sequence). Losses at the gene ends were 3 bases for V and 8 bases for J; bases not matched to a gene: 5. CDR3 sequence (DNA): TGTGCCAGCAGCTCACAGGGGGCTTTAGGCTACACCTTC. It specifies CASSSQGALGYTF.

This clone was counted only a few times. The rearrangement joins TRBV19 to TRBJ1-2, with no clear D. V was pared by 6 bases and J by 3 bases, with 20 bases between. The CDR3 consists of 16 residues. Germline lookup yields CDR1 LNHDA and CDR2 SQIVND (reference sequence). CDR3 coding DNA: TGTGCCAGTAGGAACGCCCGGGGTGGAAAGGACTATGGCTACACCTTC. Amino acids: CASRNARGGKDYGYTF.

CDR3 sequence reads: CASSIASGRAAYNEQFF. The CDR3, as DNA: TGTGCCAGCAGCATCGCTAGCGGGAGGGCCGCCTACAATGAGCAGTTCTTC. The chain carries TRBV28 and TRBJ2-1, with TRBD2 matching over 12 bases. The length of the CDR3 is 17 residues. V lost 6 bases to trimming and J lost 2 bases; unmatched junction nucleotides: 8. Germline CDR1 MDHEN, CDR2 SYDVKM. Based on the CDR3 plus reference TRBV28 and TRBJ2-1, the full variable domain is DVKVTQSSRYLVKRTGEKVFLECVQDMDHENMFWYRQDPGLGLRLIYFSYDVKMKEKGDIPEGYSVSREKKERFSLILESASTNQTSMYLCASSIASGRAAYNEQFFGPGTRLTVL.

The CDR3 region has the DNA TGTGCCAGTAAGTGGGGACAGGCGGCTGGGGAAGCTTTCTTT. This codes for CASKWGQAAGEAFF. The J gene is TRBJ1-1, the V gene TRBV19; 8 nucleotides line up with TRBD1. This CDR3 spans 14 amino acids. V lost 7 bases, J lost 8 bases, and 12 bases stayed unmatched. From germline, CDR1 is LNHDA and CDR2 SQIVND (reference sequence).

This chain joins TRBV30 and TRBJ1-2, with a tentative D call TRBD1 (5 bases). With 5 bases removed from V and 4 bases from J, the gap between germline ends came to 14 bases. The CDR3 has 13 amino acids. From germline, CDR1 is GTSNPN and CDR2 SVGIG (reference sequence). The CDR3 loop reads CAWDSVRSYGYTF. The CDR3 bases are TGTGCCTGGGACAGCGTCCGGTCCTATGGCTACACCTTC.

The chain has TRBV2 and TRBJ2-1; D not resolved. The CDR3 has 13 residues. CDR1 and CDR2 from the germline V gene are SNHLY and FYNNEI. V was cut by 6 bases and J by 5 bases, with 11 bases left in between. This CDR3 is CASRGDNNNEQFF. DNA for the CDR3: TGTGCCAGCAGGGGTGACAATAACAATGAGCAGTTCTTC.

V and J are TRBV5-6 and TRBJ2-1; 10 bases map to TRBD2. The CDR3 covers 15 residues. The germline V gene has CDR1 SGHDT and CDR2 YYEEEE. V lost 6 bases to trimming and J lost 3 bases; unmatched junction nucleotides: 6. The CDR3 coding sequence is TGTGCCAGCAACGGACTAGCGGATGGCTACAATGAGCAGTTCTTC. Protein sequence: CASNGLADGYNEQFF. Supplemented by reference TRBV5-6 and TRBJ2-1, the full variable domain reads DAGVTQSPTHLIKTRGQQVTLRCSPKSGHDTVSWYQQALGQGPQFIFQYYEEEERQRGNFPDRFSGHQFPNYSSELNVNALLLGDSALYLCASNGLADGYNEQFFGPGTRLTVL.

The chain is built from TRBV28 and TRBJ1-3, with D unresolved. The CDR3 totals 15 residues. In germline, CDR1 is MDHEN, CDR2 SYDVKM. Deletions cut 3 bases from V and 0 bases from J, with 9 bases between. The CDR3 sequence is CASSLSGFSGNTIYF. DNA of the CDR3: TGTGCCAGCAGTTTGAGCGGATTCTCTGGAAACACCATATATTTT.

CDR3 protein: CASRMRDSNQPQHF. CDR3 coding DNA: TGTGCCAGCAGAATGAGGGATAGCAATCAGCCCCAGCATTTT. The chain joins TRBV6-6 to TRBJ1-5; D call uncertain. V was cut by 6 bases and J by 0 bases, with 9 bases left in between. The CDR3 runs 14 residues. Germline CDR1 is MNHNY and CDR2 is SVGAGI (reference sequence).

The chain employs TRBV28 and TRBJ2-7, with D possibly being TRBD1 (5 bases). V was clipped by 4 bases and J by 2 bases, with 15 bases between them. The CDR3 totals 15 residues. Germline-derived CDR1 and CDR2 are MDHEN and SYDVKM. The DNA for the CDR3 is TGTGCCAGCAGTTACAATGGGGCCCGTACCTACGAGCAGTACTTC. It translates to CASSYNGARTYEQYF.

The chain combines TRBV27 with TRBJ2-1; tentative D call: TRBD1 (5 bases). The V gene's germline CDR1 is MNHEY and CDR2 SMNVEV (reference sequence). V lost 7 bases and J lost 2, with 18 bases in between. The CDR3 is 16 residues long. The chain's CDR3 is CASTGPGHSPYNEQFF. The CDR3 DNA reads TGTGCCAGCACCGGGCCCGGACATAGCCCCTACAATGAGCAGTTCTTC.

This chain links TRBV9 with TRBJ2-3; 7 nucleotides line up with TRBD2. Trimming removed 1 base from V and 6 bases from J; junction bases left unmatched: 17. Germline V gene lookup returns CDR1 SGDLS and CDR2 YYNGEE. The CDR3 length is 18 residues. The CDR3 sequence is CASSVRTSQRPMMDTQYF. CDR3 coding DNA: TGTGCCAGCAGCGTAAGGACTAGTCAACGGCCAATGATGGATACGCAGTATTTT. Full variable domain (remainder filled in from reference TRBV9 and TRBJ2-3): DSGVTQTPKHLITATGQRVTLRCSPRSGDLSVYWYQQSLDQGLQFLIQYYNGEERAKGNILERFSAQQFPDLHSELNLSSLELGDSALYFCASSVRTSQRPMMDTQYFGPGTRLTVL.

This chain uses TRBV5-1 with TRBJ2-3; 8 nucleotides match TRBD2. CDR1 and CDR2 (germline): SGHRS, YFSETQ. This CDR3 region has 14 residues. V trimming: 4 bases; J trimming: 2 bases; junction bases outside the gene matches: 3. The CDR3 DNA reads as TGCGCCAGCAGCATAGCGGGGACCACAGATACGCAGTATTTT. Its translation: CASSIAGTTDTQYF.

This chain connects TRBV27 to TRBJ1-1; D gene uncertain. Per the germline V gene, CDR1 is MNHEY and CDR2 is SMNVEV (reference sequence). V dropped 0 bases and J dropped 4 bases, with 9 bases sitting between them. This CDR3 is 14 amino acids long. CDR3 in amino acids: CASSLSLRGTEAFF. The CDR3, as DNA: TGTGCCAGCAGTTTATCGCTCCGGGGCACTGAAGCTTTCTTT.

The CDR3 region is CAWSVLGAALKQFF. The DNA of the CDR3 is TGTGCCTGGAGTGTACTGGGGGCGGCCCTAAAGCAGTTCTTC. The chain carries TRBV30 and TRBJ2-1; weak D call: TRBD1 (6 bases). Between the trimmed V and J ends, which lost 0 bases and 11 bases, there was a span of 17 bases. Germline lookup yields CDR1 GTSNPN and CDR2 SVGIG (reference sequence). CDR3 size: 14 residues.

This clone was recorded at least ten times. The chain is built from TRBV2 and TRBJ2-2, with 8 bases aligning to TRBD1. The length of the CDR3 is 14 residues. The V gene end was trimmed by 6 bases and the J gene end by 7 bases; junction bases not matched to a gene: 7. Germline V gene sequence: CDR1 SNHLY, CDR2 FYNNEI. This CDR3 reads CASRKDREVGELFF. Here the CDR3 DNA reads TGTGCCAGCAGGAAGGACAGGGAGGTCGGGGAGCTGTTTTTT.

This rearrangement joins TRBV7-2 to TRBJ2-7; a possible D gene is TRBD2 (5 bases). The CDR3 spans 13 residues. Trimming removed 6 bases from V and 6 bases from J, with 15 bases in between. Germline CDR1 is SGHTA and CDR2 is FQGNSA. The CDR3 sequence is CASSSQRVGEQYF. Here the CDR3 DNA reads TGTGCCAGCAGTTCTCAGAGGGTGGGCGAGCAGTACTTC.